This T cell receptor (beta chain) was sequenced during a study of regulatory T cells in long-lasting Graves disease. Broader study findings: Peripheral blood alone, not thyroid tissue, underwent study.

To make TCR beta libraries, researchers used iRepertoire HTBI primers and Arm-PCR of CDR3 regions. TCRdb called the multiplex PCR reads again in MiXCR, with one record for every CDR3 protein. The table lists around 300,000 distinct CDR3 sequences, 20% to 25% of them singletons, with roughly three fifths in the top ten. Trimming pared 0 bases from V and 0 bases from J, leaving 12 bases between. The CDR3 covers 17 residues. CDR1 and CDR2 from the germline V gene are LGHNA and YSLEER. On this clonotype itself: The target antigen is unknown.

The time point here: persistent/refractory GD, antithyroid drugs over 5 years with positive TRAb. The TCR library was made from RNA extracted from PBMCs. The chain combines TRBV4-3 with TRBJ2-4, with a tentative D call TRBD2 (6 bases). The source of this sequence is a female donor with Graves disease. The material sequenced was peripheral blood mononuclear cells (PBMCs), taken when the disease was refractory, from a patient treated with antithyroid drugs. In DNA form, the CDR3 reads TGCGCCAGCAGCCAAGATGCTAGCGAAGGAGCCAAAAACATTCAGTACTTC. Its protein is CASSQDASEGAKNIQYF.